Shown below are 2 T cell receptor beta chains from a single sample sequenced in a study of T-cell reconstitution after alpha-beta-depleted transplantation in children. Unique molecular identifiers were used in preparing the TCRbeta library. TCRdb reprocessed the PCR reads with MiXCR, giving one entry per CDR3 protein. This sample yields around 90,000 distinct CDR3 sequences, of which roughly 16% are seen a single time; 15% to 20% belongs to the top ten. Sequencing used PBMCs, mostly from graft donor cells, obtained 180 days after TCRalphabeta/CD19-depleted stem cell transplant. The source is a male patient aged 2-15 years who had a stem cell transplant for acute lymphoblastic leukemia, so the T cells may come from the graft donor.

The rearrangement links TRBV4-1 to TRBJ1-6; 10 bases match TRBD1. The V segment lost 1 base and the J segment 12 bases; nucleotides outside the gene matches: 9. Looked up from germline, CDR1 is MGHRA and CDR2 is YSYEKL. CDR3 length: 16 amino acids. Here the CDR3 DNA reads TGCGCCAGCAGCCAAGCTAAGGGACAGGGGAGGGGACCCCTCCACTTT. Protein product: CASSQAKGQGRGPLHF.

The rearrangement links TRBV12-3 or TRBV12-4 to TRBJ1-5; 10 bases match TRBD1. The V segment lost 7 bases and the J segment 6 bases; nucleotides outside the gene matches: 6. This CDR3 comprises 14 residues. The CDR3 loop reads CASTRGTGVQPQHF. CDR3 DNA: TGTGCCAGCACCAGAGGGACAGGGGTTCAGCCCCAGCATTTT.